This TCR beta chain was observed in a study of blood T cell repertoires in COVID-19. Overall study context: The samples span acute and convalescent COVID-19 from the United States, Italy and Spain. Sources were T cells, B-cell-depleted T cells, or PBMCs; the material itself was cDNA or gDNA.

Individuals aged about 18 to 89 years were recruited from 24 US areas. Two negative PCRs, clearance, or symptom resolution had been documented for recovered Cohort 3 donors. There are a few counts of this clone. Germline V gene data show CDR1 as GTSNPN and CDR2 as SVGIG (reference sequence). The CDR3 is 13 amino acids. V lost 5 bases and J lost 0, with 8 bases in between. Sequencing was performed with immunoSEQ multiplex PCR; in TCRdb, only in-frame clones are kept and a portion is missing. The data hold some 390,000 clones, with 85% to 90% observed a single time. The chain combines TRBV30 with TRBJ1-5, with no clear D. This sequence originates from a woman aged 25 to 39 who had recovered from COVID-19. Sequences were obtained from PBMCs or T cells enriched from blood (not recorded which). The CDR3: CAWAQDSNQPQHF. CDR3 nucleotide sequence: TGTGCCTGGGCGCAGGATAGCAATCAGCCCCAGCATTTT. Based on the CDR3 plus reference TRBV30 and TRBJ1-5, the full variable domain is SQTIHQWPATLVQPVGSPLSLECTVEGTSNPNLYWYRQAAGRGLQLLFYSVGIGQISSEVPQNLSASRPQDRQFILSSKKLLLSDSGFYLCAWAQDSNQPQHFGDGTRLSIL.